Presented here are 29 T cell receptor beta chains from one specimen sequenced in a study of B cell selection in AIRE deficiency. Some clones are missing from TCRdb's copy, which holds only in-frame ones; the method was immunoSEQ multiplex PCR. This table has fewer than 25,000 clones, about 96% appearing once. Sorting defined conventional CD4 T cells as CD4+CD127+. Input material: conventional CD4+ T cells sorted from PBMCs. The source is a human donor with AIRE deficiency.

The J gene is TRBJ2-1, the V gene TRBV4-3; TRBD2 matches at 12 bases. Trimming took 2 bases from V and 6 from J; bases not matched to a gene: 11. The CDR3 has 18 residues. Germline assignment: CDR1 LGHNA and CDR2 YSLEER. The CDR3: CASSQKFPTSGSFNEQFF. In DNA, the CDR3 is TGCGCCAGCAGCCAAAAGTTCCCGACTAGCGGGAGTTTCAATGAGCAGTTCTTC.

The chain links TRBV27 to TRBJ2-1; weak D call: TRBD2 (6 bases). CDR3 length: 14 residues. The V gene lost 4 bases and the J gene lost 8 bases, with 15 bases spanning the gap. Germline CDR1 and CDR2: MNHEY and SMNVEV (reference sequence). This CDR3 reads CASSSLRLGDEQFF. The CDR3 coding sequence is TGTGCCAGCAGTTCTCTCCGACTAGGCGATGAGCAGTTCTTC.

This chain joins TRBV4-3 and TRBJ1-6; D is undetermined. This CDR3 contains 13 residues. Per germline, CDR1 LGHNA and CDR2 YSLEER. V gave up 0 bases and J gave up 8 bases, with 5 bases separating them. For the CDR3, the DNA is TGCGCCAGCAGCCAAGAAGCGCATTCACCCCTCCACTTT. This encodes CASSQEAHSPLHF.

The V gene is TRBV14, the J gene TRBJ1-6; TRBD1 is a possible D gene (5 bases). This CDR3 spans 15 amino acids. The germline V and J ends were trimmed by 4 bases and 7 bases, with 14 bases remaining between them. Germline loops: CDR1 SGHDN, CDR2 FVKESK. The CDR3 bases are TGTGCCAGCAGCCGTTTCGACAGCGGGAATTCACCCCTCCACTTT. Amino acids: CASSRFDSGNSPLHF. The full variable domain, with the rest looked up from reference TRBV14 and TRBJ1-6, is EAGVTQFPSHSVIEKGQTVTLRCDPISGHDNLYWYRRVMGKEIKFLLHFVKESKQDESGMPNNRFLAERTGGTYSTLKVQPAELEDSGVYFCASSRFDSGNSPLHFGNGTRLTVT.

This rearrangement joins TRBV4-3 to TRBJ2-3; the D is unclear. The V gene lost 0 bases and the J gene lost 2 bases, with 6 bases spanning the gap. CDR3 length: 14 amino acids. CDR1 and CDR2 (germline): LGHNA, YSLEER. CDR3: CASSQDGNTDTQYF. The CDR3 DNA follows: TGCGCCAGCAGCCAAGACGGAAACACAGATACGCAGTATTTT.

This chain links TRBV5-4 with TRBJ2-5, with a possible D match to TRBD1 (6 bases). Trimming pared 2 bases from V and 2 bases from J, leaving 10 bases between. The CDR3 is made up of 14 amino acids. Looked up from germline, CDR1 is SGHNT and CDR2 is YYREEE (reference sequence). This CDR3 reads CASSFRTVQETQYF. CDR3 nucleotide sequence: TGTGCCAGCAGCTTCAGGACAGTTCAAGAGACCCAGTACTTC. The whole variable domain, filled in from reference TRBV5-4 and TRBJ2-5, reads ETGVTQSPTHLIKTRGQQVTLRCSSQSGHNTVSWYQQALGQGPQFIFQYYREEENGRGNFPPRFSGLQFPNYSSELNVNALELDDSALYLCASSFRTVQETQYFGPGTRLLVL.

Turning to this clone: This same CDR3 is encoded by further DNA sequences in the sample. The rearrangement links TRBV2 to TRBJ2-1; 10 positions match TRBD2. The CDR3 consists of 15 residues. Trimming at V came to 6 bases and at J to 7 bases, leaving 9 bases not matched to a gene. The germline V gene encodes CDR1 SNHLY and CDR2 FYNNEI. The CDR3 sequence is CASRRLAGGGNEQFF. The CDR3 bases are TGTGCCAGCAGAAGACTAGCGGGCGGGGGGAATGAGCAGTTCTTC.

Concerning this clone itself: At one end the junction does not follow the germline gene, possibly because of a read error. The chain carries TRBV9 and TRBJ1-3; D gene ambiguous. Per germline, CDR1 SGDLS and CDR2 YYNGEE. This CDR3 has 10 amino acids. The CDR3 DNA reads as TGTGCCAGCTCTGGGAACACCATATATTTT. This gives the protein CASSGNTIYF.

The V call is TRBV19, the J call TRBJ1-3; TRBD1 might be the D (5 bases). Trimming took 7 bases from V and 7 from J, leaving 14 bases between them. The CDR3 consists of 13 residues. Germline-derived CDR1 and CDR2 are LNHDA and SQIVND (reference sequence). CDR3 sequence: CASTSPWGNTIYF. The CDR3 nucleotides are TGTGCCAGTACGTCTCCTTGGGGGAACACCATATATTTT. The variable domain in full, completed from reference TRBV19 and TRBJ1-3, reads DGGITQSPKYLFRKEGQNVTLSCEQNLNHDAMYWYRQDPGQGLRLIYYSQIVNDFQKGDIAEGYSVSREKKESFPLTVTSAQKNPTAFYLCASTSPWGNTIYFGEGSWLTVV.

This chain connects TRBV18 to TRBJ1-1; D remains unclear. The length of the CDR3 is 13 residues. Germline V gives CDR1 KGHSH, CDR2 LQKENI. V gave up 3 bases and J gave up 0 bases, with 5 bases separating them. The CDR3 sequence is CASSPQMNTEAFF. CDR3 sequence (DNA): TGTGCCAGCTCACCGCAGATGAACACTGAAGCTTTCTTT.

The chain links TRBV28 to TRBJ1-2; no firm D call. CDR1 and CDR2 (germline): MDHEN, SYDVKM. This CDR3 has 12 residues. Trimming took off 10 bases at V and 2 bases at J, with 11 bases between the two ends. This CDR3 is CATRPTNYGYTF. The CDR3 nucleotides are TGTGCCACCCGCCCGACCAACTATGGCTACACCTTC.

V gene TRBV28 combines with J gene TRBJ1-5; TRBD1 matches 7 bases. The CDR3 extends over 18 amino acids. Per the germline V gene, CDR1 is MDHEN and CDR2 is SYDVKM. V was pared by 6 bases and J by 7 bases, with 21 bases of the junction left unmatched. CDR3 loop: CASRPSIQDRVGYQPQHF. In nucleotides, the CDR3 is TGTGCCAGCAGACCATCTATCCAAGACAGGGTCGGATACCAGCCCCAGCATTTT. Looking up the rest from reference TRBV28 and TRBJ1-5 gives the full variable domain: DVKVTQSSRYLVKRTGEKVFLECVQDMDHENMFWYRQDPGLGLRLIYFSYDVKMKEKGDIPEGYSVSREKKERFSLILESASTNQTSMYLCASRPSIQDRVGYQPQHFGDGTRLSIL.

The V gene is TRBV28, the J gene TRBJ2-1; 8 positions agree with TRBD2. The CDR3 runs to 17 residues. CDR1 is MDHEN, CDR2 SYDVKM, per germline. V dropped 3 bases and J dropped 1; count of bases not matched to a gene: 8. Here the CDR3 reads CASSLGSERESYNEQFF. The CDR3 region has the DNA TGTGCCAGCAGTTTGGGGTCCGAGCGGGAGTCCTACAATGAGCAGTTCTTC.

The chain uses TRBV20-1 and TRBJ2-7; possibly TRBD2 for D (5 bases). The CDR3 extends over 11 amino acids. Germline CDR1 DFQATT, CDR2 SNEGSKA (reference sequence). Trimming took off 5 bases at V and 4 bases at J, with 9 bases between the two ends. This CDR3 reads CSALAEYEQYF. CDR3 coding DNA: TGCAGTGCTCTAGCAGAATACGAGCAGTACTTC.

The chain's CDR3 is CASSKVGTEAFF. CDR3 nucleotide sequence: TGTGCCAGCAGCAAAGTAGGCACTGAAGCTTTCTTT. The chain uses TRBV21-1 and TRBJ1-1. TRBV21-1 is a pseudogene. This CDR3 contains 12 residues.

The CDR3 spells CASSEAWALGNQPQHF. In nucleotides, the CDR3 is TGTGCCAGCAGTGAAGCGTGGGCTCTTGGCAATCAGCCCCAGCATTTT. The V gene is TRBV2, the J gene TRBJ1-5; no firm D call. V was pared by 0 bases and J by 2 bases, with 11 bases between. The CDR3 extends over 16 amino acids. CDR1 SNHLY and CDR2 FYNNEI come from the germline V gene.

This chain connects TRBV4-3 to TRBJ2-7; D gene uncertain. The CDR3 length is 15 residues. CDR1 is LGHNA and CDR2 is YSLEER in the germline V gene. V was cut by 0 bases and J by 2 bases, with 11 bases left in between. CDR3 nucleotides: TGCGCCAGCAGCCAAGAAACTTCTCGGGCCTACGAGCAGTACTTC. Translation gives CASSQETSRAYEQYF.

V usage is TRBV21-1 and J usage is TRBJ2-7; the DNA was not used to check the table's D call, TRBD2. TRBV21-1 constitutes a pseudogene. The CDR3 is 14 residues long. The CDR3: CASSTTSALCQQYF. CDR3 DNA: TGTGCCAGCAGCACTACTAGCGCCCTTTGCCAGCAGTACTTC.

CDR3 residues: CASSGGYSNQPQHF. The CDR3 DNA reads as TGTGCCAGCAGTGGGGGATATAGCAATCAGCCCCAGCATTTT. V gene TRBV2 combines with J gene TRBJ1-5; D uncertain. The germline V gene encodes CDR1 SNHLY and CDR2 FYNNEI. V shed 4 bases and J shed 0 bases, with 7 bases lying between them. CDR3 length: 14 amino acids.

J is TRBJ1-6 and V is TRBV14; the D is unclear. This CDR3 comprises 16 residues. Trimming stripped 5 bases from V and 3 bases from J, with 14 bases between. Germline V CDR1 and CDR2: SGHDN, FVKESK. CDR3 residues: CASSASLGLYNSPLHF. As DNA, the CDR3 is TGTGCCAGCAGCGCCTCTCTGGGCCTCTATAATTCACCCCTCCACTTT.

V is TRBV18 and J is TRBJ2-3, with D unresolved. CDR1 KGHSH and CDR2 LQKENI come from the germline V gene. Trimming shortened V by 2 bases and J by 2 bases, and 2 bases separated the two germline ends. The CDR3 loop spans 12 amino acids. CDR3: CASSPNTDTQYF. The CDR3 bases are TGTGCCAGCTCACCAAACACAGATACGCAGTATTTT.

V and J are TRBV6-5 and TRBJ2-7, with 11 bases aligning to TRBD2. The V and J ends lost 7 bases and 0 bases, in that order; junction bases with no gene match: 5. Looked up from germline, CDR1 is MNHEY and CDR2 is SVGAGI. The CDR3 contains 15 residues. The CDR3 DNA follows: TGTGCCAGCATTCAACTAGCGGGAGACTCCTACGAGCAGTACTTC. It codes for CASIQLAGDSYEQYF.

Note on this clone: The junction departs from the called germline gene at one end, perhaps through a read error. This sequence joins TRBV7-9 and TRBJ2-7; D gene unclear. This CDR3 contains 10 residues. Per the germline V gene, CDR1 is SEHNR and CDR2 is FQNEAQ (reference sequence). CDR3 nucleotides: TGTGCCAGCAACTTATTGGAGCAGTACTTC. It specifies CASNLLEQYF.

The gene calls are TRBV15 and TRBJ2-5, with TRBD2 matching 10 bases. This CDR3 has 15 amino acids. V was clipped by 3 bases and J by 4 bases; unmatched bases: 5. Germline values: CDR1 LNHNV, CDR2 YYDKDF (reference sequence). The DNA of the CDR3 is TGTGCCACCAGCAGTAATAGCGGGAGGAGAGAGACCCAGTACTTC. Translation gives CATSSNSGRRETQYF.

This rearrangement joins TRBV5-1 to TRBJ2-5, with D maybe TRBD2 (5 bases). The germline V gene encodes CDR1 SGHRS and CDR2 YFSETQ. The V end lost 0 bases, the J end lost 5 bases, and 11 bases lay between the germline ends. The CDR3 runs to 14 residues. The CDR3 loop reads CASSLDGSGETQYF. For the CDR3, the DNA is TGCGCCAGCAGCTTGGACGGCTCGGGGGAGACCCAGTACTTC. Full variable domain (missing parts from reference TRBV5-1 and TRBJ2-5): KAGVTQTPRYLIKTRGQQVTLSCSPISGHRSVSWYQQTPGQGLQFLFEYFSETQRNKGNFPGRFSGRQFSNSRSEMNVSTLELGDSALYLCASSLDGSGETQYFGPGTRLLVL.

V and J are TRBV5-6 and TRBJ2-5; D not certain. V lost 2 bases and J 4 bases, leaving 3 bases between the germline ends. The germline V gene has CDR1 SGHDT and CDR2 YYEEEE. This CDR3 spans 11 amino acids. The DNA for the CDR3 is TGTGCCAGCAGCTTTAGAGAGACCCAGTACTTC. Protein product: CASSFRETQYF.

The V and J genes are TRBV4-2 and TRBJ1-3; D might be TRBD1 (5 bases). Germline CDR1 LGHNA, CDR2 YNFKEQ. With 1 base removed from V and 4 bases from J, the gap between germline ends came to 17 bases. The length of the CDR3 is 17 residues. In nucleotides, the CDR3 is TGTGCCAGCAGCCAAGTTCATGCCGGACAAGGAGGAAACACCATATATTTT. This gives the protein CASSQVHAGQGGNTIYF.

This chain connects TRBV27 to TRBJ2-7; a possible D gene is TRBD2 (6 bases). V lost 6 bases to trimming and J lost 1 base, with 13 bases between them. This CDR3 spans 14 amino acids. CDR1 and CDR2 (germline): MNHEY, SMNVEV (reference sequence). The CDR3 DNA reads TGTGCCAGCAGGGCGGGACGGGGGTCCTACGAGCAGTACTTC. It translates to CASRAGRGSYEQYF.

The chain recombines TRBV5-4 with TRBJ1-6; D is unclear. From germline, CDR1 is SGHNT and CDR2 YYREEE (reference sequence). The V gene lost 3 bases and the J gene lost 6 bases, with 10 bases spanning the gap. This CDR3 comprises 14 residues. The CDR3 sequence is CASSSRTGNSPLHF. Written as DNA, the CDR3 is TGTGCCAGCAGCTCGAGGACTGGTAATTCACCCCTCCACTTT.